This TCR beta chain was sequenced in a study of post-analysis software for immune sequencing data. General observations from the study: The study found significantly lower normalized Chao1 diversity in multiple sclerosis patients than in controls. When patients were compared with controls, about 5 TRBV segments were more frequent, TRBV5-6, TRBV5-1 and TRBV20-1 among them.

In regard to this clonotype: What it binds is unknown.

Trimming removed 3 bases at V and 2 bases at J, with 13 bases between. CDR3 length: 14 amino acids. CDR1 DFQATT and CDR2 SNEGSKA come from the germline V gene (reference sequence). The library was made from cDNA and included unique molecular identifiers. Out of roughly 1 to 10 million T cells, some 480,000 cDNA molecules were generated. TCRdb recomputed calls from the PCR reads with MiXCR, one row per CDR3 protein. The table records some 800,000 distinct CDR3 sequences, approximately 44% of them present only once. V is TRBV20-1 and J is TRBJ2-5, with D possibly matching TRBD1 (6 bases). The source is a girl aged 10-17 years with multiple sclerosis. Sequencing was carried out using blood. DNA of the CDR3: TGCAGTGCTAGCATGGGACATCAACAAGAGACCCAGTACTTC. Protein product: CSASMGHQQETQYF.